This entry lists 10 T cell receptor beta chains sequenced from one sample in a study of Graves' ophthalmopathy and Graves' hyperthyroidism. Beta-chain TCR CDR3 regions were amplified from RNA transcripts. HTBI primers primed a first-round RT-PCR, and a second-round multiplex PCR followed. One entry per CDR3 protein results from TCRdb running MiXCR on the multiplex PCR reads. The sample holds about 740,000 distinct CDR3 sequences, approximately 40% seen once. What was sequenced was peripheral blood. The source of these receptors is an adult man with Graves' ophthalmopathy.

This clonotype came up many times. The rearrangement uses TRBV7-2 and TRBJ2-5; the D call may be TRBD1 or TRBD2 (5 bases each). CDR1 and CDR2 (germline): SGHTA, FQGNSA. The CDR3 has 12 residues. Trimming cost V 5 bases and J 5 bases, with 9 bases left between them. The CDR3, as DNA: TGTGCCAGCAGCAATTGGGGGGAGACCCAGTACTTC. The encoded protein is CASSNWGETQYF.

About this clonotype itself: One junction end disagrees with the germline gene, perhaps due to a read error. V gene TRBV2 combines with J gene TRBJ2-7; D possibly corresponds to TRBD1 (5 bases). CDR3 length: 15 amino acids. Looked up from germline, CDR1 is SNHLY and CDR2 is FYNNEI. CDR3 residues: CASSQYEQGPYEQYF. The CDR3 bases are TGCGCCAGCAGCCAATATGAGCAGGGTCCCTACGAGCAGTACTTC.

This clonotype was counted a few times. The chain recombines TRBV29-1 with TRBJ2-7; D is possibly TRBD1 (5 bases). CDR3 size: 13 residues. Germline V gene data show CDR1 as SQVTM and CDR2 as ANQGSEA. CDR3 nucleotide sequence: TGCAGTGCTAGGGATCAGGGATTGGGCGAGCAGTACTTC. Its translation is CSARDQGLGEQYF.

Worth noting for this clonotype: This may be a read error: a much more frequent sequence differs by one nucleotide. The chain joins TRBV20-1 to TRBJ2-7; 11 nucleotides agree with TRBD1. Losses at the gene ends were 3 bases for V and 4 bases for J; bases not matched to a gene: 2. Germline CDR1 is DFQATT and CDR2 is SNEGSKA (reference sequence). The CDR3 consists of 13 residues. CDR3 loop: CSARGQGDYEQYV. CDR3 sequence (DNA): TGCAGTGCTAGGGGACAGGGGGATTACGAGCAGTACGTC.

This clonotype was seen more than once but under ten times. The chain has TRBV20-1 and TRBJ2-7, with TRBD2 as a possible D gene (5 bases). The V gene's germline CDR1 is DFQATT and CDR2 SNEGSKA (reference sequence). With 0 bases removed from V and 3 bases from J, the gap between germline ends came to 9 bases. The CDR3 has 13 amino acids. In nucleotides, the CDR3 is TGCAGTGCTAGAGATCCGACTAACTACGAGCAGTACTTC. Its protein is CSARDPTNYEQYF.

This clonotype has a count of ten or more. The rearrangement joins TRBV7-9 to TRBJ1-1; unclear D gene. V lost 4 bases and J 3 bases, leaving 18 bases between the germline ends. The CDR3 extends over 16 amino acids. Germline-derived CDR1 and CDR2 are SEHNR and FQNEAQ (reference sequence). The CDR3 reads CASSSNRGVRDTEAFF. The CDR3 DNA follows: TGTGCCAGCAGCTCGAATCGCGGGGTTCGTGACACTGAAGCTTTCTTT.

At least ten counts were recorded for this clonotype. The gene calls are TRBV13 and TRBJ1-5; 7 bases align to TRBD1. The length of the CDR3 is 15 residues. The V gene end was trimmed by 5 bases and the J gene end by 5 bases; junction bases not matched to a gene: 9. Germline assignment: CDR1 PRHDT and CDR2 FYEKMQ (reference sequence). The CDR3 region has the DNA TGTGCCAGCAGCAGAGGACAGGCCTGGGATCAGCCCCAGCATTTT. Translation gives CASSRGQAWDQPQHF.

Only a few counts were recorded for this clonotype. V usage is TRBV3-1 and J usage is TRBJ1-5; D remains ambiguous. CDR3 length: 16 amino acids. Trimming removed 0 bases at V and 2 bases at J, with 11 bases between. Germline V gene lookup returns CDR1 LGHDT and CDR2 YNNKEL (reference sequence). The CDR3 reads CASSQDYSMGNQPQHF. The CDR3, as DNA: TGTGCCAGCAGCCAAGACTACAGCATGGGCAATCAGCCCCAGCATTTT.

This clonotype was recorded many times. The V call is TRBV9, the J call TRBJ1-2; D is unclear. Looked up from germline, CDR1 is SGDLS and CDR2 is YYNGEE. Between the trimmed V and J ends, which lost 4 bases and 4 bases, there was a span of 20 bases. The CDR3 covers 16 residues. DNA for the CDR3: TGTGCCAGCAGCCCGTCGGCGTTATCGGCTGTCTATGGCTACACCTTC. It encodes CASSPSALSAVYGYTF.

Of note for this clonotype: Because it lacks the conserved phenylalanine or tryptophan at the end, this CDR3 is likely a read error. This chain's CDR3 is CASSFGGAETQYL. CDR3 DNA: TGTGCCAGCAGTTTTGGGGGCGCGGAGACCCAGTACCTC. V is TRBV25-1 and J is TRBJ2-5; maybe TRBD1 (6 bases). The CDR3 loop spans 13 amino acids. The V gene lost 5 bases and the J gene lost 5 bases, with 12 bases spanning the gap. Germline CDR1 is MGHDK and CDR2 is SYGVNS.